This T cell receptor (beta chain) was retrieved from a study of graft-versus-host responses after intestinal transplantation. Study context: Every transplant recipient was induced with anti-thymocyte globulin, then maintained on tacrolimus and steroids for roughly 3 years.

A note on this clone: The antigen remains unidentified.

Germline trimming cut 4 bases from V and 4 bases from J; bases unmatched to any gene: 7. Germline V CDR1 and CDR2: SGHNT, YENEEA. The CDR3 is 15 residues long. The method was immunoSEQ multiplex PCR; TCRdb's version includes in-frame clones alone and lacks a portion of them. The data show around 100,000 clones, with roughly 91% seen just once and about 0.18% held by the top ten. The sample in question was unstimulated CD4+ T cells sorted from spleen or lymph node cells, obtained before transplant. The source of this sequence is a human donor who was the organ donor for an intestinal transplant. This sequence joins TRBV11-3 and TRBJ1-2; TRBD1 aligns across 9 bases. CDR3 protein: CASSSSGTGFYGYTF. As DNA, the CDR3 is TGTGCCAGCAGCTCCTCTGGGACAGGGTTCTATGGCTACACCTTC. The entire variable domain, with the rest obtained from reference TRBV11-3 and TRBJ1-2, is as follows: EAGVVQSPRYKIIEKKQPVAFWCNPISGHNTLYWYLQNLGQGPELLIRYENEEAVDDSQLPKDRFSAERLKGVDSTLKIQPAELGDSAVYLCASSSSGTGFYGYTFGSGTRLTVV.